The 15 T cell receptor beta chains given below trace back to one sample, sequenced in a study of human thymus T cells. Resected material from corrective heart surgery provided the thymus tissue analysed. Clones were sequenced by immunoSEQ multiplex PCR, and TCRdb holds only the in-frame ones, with some missing. The sample gives about 78,000 clones, just over 95% of which show up once; 0.031% is in the top ten. The sequenced sample was thymus tissue. The source of these receptors is a boy under two years old with a congenital heart defect but otherwise immunologically healthy.

This rearrangement joins TRBV19 to TRBJ1-2; D may be TRBD1 (5 bases). This CDR3 contains 16 residues. The germline gives CDR1 LNHDA, CDR2 SQIVND (reference sequence). The germline V and J ends were trimmed by 4 bases and 4 bases, with 19 bases remaining between them. Here the CDR3 reads CASSTSGGRQSYGYTF. As DNA, the CDR3 is TGTGCCAGTAGTACTTCTGGGGGACGGCAGAGCTATGGCTACACCTTC.

The chain combines TRBV30 with TRBJ2-1, with 14 bases identical to TRBD2. Trimming cost V 5 bases and J 8 bases; bases outside gene matches: 14. This CDR3 is 17 amino acids long. Germline V CDR1 and CDR2: GTSNPN, SVGIG (reference sequence). CDR3 coding DNA: TGTGCCTGGGACCAACATAGGACTAGCGGGGGGAGGGATGAGCAGTTCTTC. It is translated as CAWDQHRTSGGRDEQFF.

In nucleotides, the CDR3 is TGTGCCAGCAGTTTTCCCCTGACAGGGCCCTACGAGCAGTACTTC. Residues: CASSFPLTGPYEQYF. The V call is TRBV28, the J call TRBJ2-7; 7 bases match TRBD1. The length of the CDR3 is 15 residues. Germline assignment: CDR1 MDHEN and CDR2 SYDVKM. V was pared by 3 bases and J by 2 bases, with 7 bases of the junction left unmatched.

The V and J genes are TRBV18 and TRBJ2-2, with TRBD1 matching over 9 bases. The CDR3 runs to 19 residues. The V and J ends lost 5 bases and 5 bases, in that order; junction bases with no gene match: 18. Germline CDR1 and CDR2: KGHSH and LQKENI. The CDR3 sequence: CASSGVRDRATSGTGELFF. CDR3 coding DNA: TGTGCCAGCTCAGGGGTCCGGGACAGGGCTACGTCGGGGACCGGGGAGCTGTTTTTT.

The V gene is TRBV11-2, the J gene TRBJ1-1, with D possibly being TRBD1 (6 bases). Germline assignment: CDR1 SGHAT and CDR2 FQNNGV. This CDR3 region has 15 residues. V dropped 5 bases and J dropped 0 bases, with 13 bases sitting between them. CDR3 sequence: CASSAPGHLNTEAFF. DNA of the CDR3: TGTGCCAGCAGCGCACCGGGACATTTGAACACTGAAGCTTTCTTT.

The chain has TRBV4-2 and TRBJ2-3, with D perhaps TRBD2 (7 bases). The CDR3 loop spans 18 amino acids. In germline, CDR1 is LGHNA, CDR2 YNFKEQ. Between the trimmed V and J ends, which lost 1 base and 1 base, there was a span of 18 bases. CDR3 in DNA: TGTGCCAGCAGCCAAGTTGGGGGGGGCAATCCGCGCACAGATACGCAGTATTTT. Translating gives CASSQVGGGNPRTDTQYF.

The V and J genes are TRBV5-1 and TRBJ2-6, with 7 bases that match TRBD1. Unmatched junction bases numbered 10, after V lost 7 bases and J lost 0 bases. The germline V gene encodes CDR1 SGHRS and CDR2 YFSETQ. The length of the CDR3 is 17 residues. This CDR3 is CASLDRVLSSGANVLTF. The CDR3 DNA follows: TGCGCCAGCCTTGACAGGGTACTTTCCTCTGGGGCCAACGTCCTGACTTTC.

This clone was observed once. The V gene is TRBV5-1, the J gene TRBJ2-5; the D gene could be TRBD1 or TRBD2 (5 bases each). The length of the CDR3 is 15 residues. Trimming pared 2 bases from V and 4 bases from J, leaving 15 bases between. Germline assignment: CDR1 SGHRS and CDR2 YFSETQ. In DNA, the CDR3 is TGCGCCAGCAGCTTAAGAGGGAATGGGGGAGAGACCCAGTACTTC. Translating it yields CASSLRGNGGETQYF.

This CDR3 is CASSVVERVPDSLSGANVLTF. The CDR3, as DNA: TGTGCCAGCAGCGTAGTTGAGCGGGTGCCCGATAGTCTCTCTGGGGCCAACGTCCTGACTTTC. The V gene is TRBV9, the J gene TRBJ2-6; TRBD2 is a possible D gene (6 bases). Trimming cost V 0 bases and J 0 bases, with 22 bases left between them. The CDR3 consists of 21 residues. Germline V gene data show CDR1 as SGDLS and CDR2 as YYNGEE.

This clone appeared a single time. The CDR3, as DNA: TGTGCCAGCAGAATGCCCGGACGGACCTACGAGCAGTACTTC. Its translation: CASRMPGRTYEQYF. The V gene is TRBV28, the J gene TRBJ2-7; no reliable D call. Germline V gene lookup returns CDR1 MDHEN and CDR2 SYDVKM. There are 14 residues in the CDR3. The V end lost 6 bases, the J end lost 2 bases, and 14 bases lay between the germline ends.

The chain links TRBV9 to TRBJ1-2, with unresolved D. The CDR3 contains 12 residues. Per the germline V gene, CDR1 is SGDLS and CDR2 is YYNGEE. V lost 6 bases and J lost 6, with 12 bases in between. CDR3 DNA sequence: TGTGCCAGCATTCCCTTGGCTGATGGCTACACCTTC. Its protein is CASIPLADGYTF.

The chain links TRBV4-1 to TRBJ1-1; D gene unclear. The CDR3 loop spans 17 amino acids. Per germline, CDR1 MGHRA and CDR2 YSYEKL. V lost 2 bases to trimming and J lost 1 base, with 17 bases between them. Written as DNA, the CDR3 is TGCGCCAGCAGCCAAAGCGGACCCACGCGGGAGAACACTGAAGCTTTCTTT. Translating it yields CASSQSGPTRENTEAFF.

V and J are TRBV15 and TRBJ1-2, with 7 nucleotides matching TRBD1. From germline, CDR1 is LNHNV and CDR2 YYDKDF (reference sequence). V dropped 1 base and J dropped 4; count of bases not matched to a gene: 6. The CDR3 has 15 residues. In DNA form, the CDR3 reads TGTGCCACCAGCAGAGGGACAGGCTATATCTATGGCTACACCTTC. It translates to CATSRGTGYIYGYTF.

The chain joins TRBV6-5 to TRBJ2-7; TRBD1 aligns across 9 bases. CDR3 length: 15 residues. The germline CDR1 and CDR2 sequences are MNHEY and SVGAGI. V was clipped by 5 bases and J by 7 bases; unmatched bases: 12. CDR3 nucleotide sequence: TGTGCCAGCAGTCACCGGGACAGGGTACGATGGGAGCAGTACTTC. This gives the protein CASSHRDRVRWEQYF.

This rearrangement joins TRBV7-2 to TRBJ1-1; D is unclear. Germline CDR1 reads SGHTA; CDR2 reads FQGNSA. V lost 8 bases, J lost 1 base, and 23 bases lay in between. This CDR3 comprises 17 residues. The DNA of the CDR3 is TGTGCCAGCCGGACGAGGCCGGGAGCGGGTACGAACACTGAAGCTTTCTTT. This sequence encodes CASRTRPGAGTNTEAFF.